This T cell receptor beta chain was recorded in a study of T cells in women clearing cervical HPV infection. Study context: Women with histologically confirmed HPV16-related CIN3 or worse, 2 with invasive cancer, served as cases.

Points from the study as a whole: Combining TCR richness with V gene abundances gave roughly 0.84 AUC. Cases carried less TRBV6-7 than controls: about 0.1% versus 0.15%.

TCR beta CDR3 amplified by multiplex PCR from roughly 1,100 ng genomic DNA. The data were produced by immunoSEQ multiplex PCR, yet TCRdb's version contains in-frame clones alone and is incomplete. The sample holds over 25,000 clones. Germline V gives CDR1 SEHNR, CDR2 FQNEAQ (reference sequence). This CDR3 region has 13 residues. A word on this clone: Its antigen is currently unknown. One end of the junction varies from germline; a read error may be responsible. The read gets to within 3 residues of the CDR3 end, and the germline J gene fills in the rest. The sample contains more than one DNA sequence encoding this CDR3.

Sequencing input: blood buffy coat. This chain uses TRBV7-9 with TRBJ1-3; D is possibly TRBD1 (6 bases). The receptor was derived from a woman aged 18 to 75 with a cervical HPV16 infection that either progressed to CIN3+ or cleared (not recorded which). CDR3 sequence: CASRLDSGNTIYF. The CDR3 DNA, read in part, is TGTGCCAGCAGATTGGACAGCGGAAACACG.